This T cell receptor beta chain originates from a study of Tregs in tolerant kidney transplant recipients. Generated by immunoSEQ multiplex PCR, the TCRdb table keeps only in-frame clones and is missing some. The sample has 240,000 or so clones, approximately 83% seen once. General study findings and limits: Tregs expanded with activated donor B cells seemed most donor-specific. This study did not directly address biological reproducibility.

This clone was picked up one time. Its specificity is unknown. The CDR3 spans 14 residues. Germline loops: CDR1 SGHRS, CDR2 YFSETQ. V lost 0 bases and J lost 5; bases outside the gene matches: 3. Thawed PBMCs were FACS-sorted into unstimulated CD4+CD25+CD127- regulatory T cells, CD4+CD25- non-regulatory cells, CD4 and CD8 cells. The sequence derives from a human donor in good health. The chain carries TRBV5-1 and TRBJ2-5, with 8 positions matching TRBD2. The sample comprised CD4+ T cells from blood. The CDR3 loop reads CASSLVAGSETQYF. The CDR3 DNA is TGCGCCAGCAGCTTGGTAGCGGGATCGGAGACCCAGTACTTC.